This entry is about one T cell receptor beta chain. Its antigen is unknown. Naive-designated CD8 cells lacked CD45RO, were positively enriched for CCR7, and omitted terminally differentiated effector memory CD45RA+ cells. This record belongs to a study of shared clonotypes between healthy human individuals. Overall study results and limits: Researchers sampled only blood; tissue repertoires likely differ.

The CDR3 runs to 15 residues. Trimming stripped 8 bases from V and 1 base from J, with 20 bases between. Germline-derived CDR1 and CDR2 are GTSNPN and SVGIG (reference sequence). Assay used: immunoSEQ multiplex PCR; TCRdb lists only in-frame clones, some missing. The sample has some 2,000,000 clones, approximately 94% seen once. The receptor was isolated from a man between 18 and 29 years old in good health. The V and J genes are TRBV30 and TRBJ1-2, with D possibly being TRBD1 (5 bases). Input material: naive CD8+ T cells sorted from blood. CDR3 sequence (DNA): TGTGCCCTAGGGTGGGAGGACACCAATAACTATGGCTACACCTTC. This encodes CALGWEDTNNYGYTF.